The 5 T cell receptor beta chains reported below all come from one sample, sequenced in a study of blood T cell repertoires in COVID-19. The table came from immunoSEQ multiplex PCR; TCRdb's copy has only in-frame clones and leaves some out. The table records about 150,000 clones, around 87% of them present only once. The source material was peripheral blood. These receptors originate from a middle-aged woman with acute or convalescent COVID-19.

CDR3 coding DNA: TGTGCCTGGAGTCCCTCCTGGACAAGGACAGGAAACACCATATATTTT. Residues: CAWSPSWTRTGNTIYF. The rearrangement joins TRBV30 to TRBJ1-3; possible D gene TRBD1, 5 bases. Looked up from germline, CDR1 is GTSNPN and CDR2 is SVGIG (reference sequence). V was clipped by 2 bases and J by 4 bases, with 18 bases between them. The CDR3 spans 16 residues.

The gene calls are TRBV12-5 and TRBJ1-3; the D gene is possibly TRBD1 (5 bases). V lost 6 bases and J lost 1, with 10 bases in between. This CDR3 has 14 residues. Germline CDR1 LGHNT, CDR2 FRNRAP. CDR3 protein: CASGRGGSGNTIYF. CDR3 in DNA: TGTGCTAGTGGACGGGGGGGTTCTGGAAACACCATATATTTT. The full variable domain, in which reference TRBV12-5 and TRBJ1-3 provide the parts outside the CDR3, is DARVTQTPRHKVTEMGQEVTMRCQPILGHNTVFWYRQTMMQGLELLAYFRNRAPLDDSGMPKDRFSAEMPDATLATLKIQPSEPRDSAVYFCASGRGGSGNTIYFGEGSWLTVV.

This chain connects TRBV28 to TRBJ1-3, with unresolved D. CDR1 and CDR2 from the germline V gene are MDHEN and SYDVKM. The CDR3 sequence is 14 residues long. Trimming removed 6 bases from V and 5 bases from J, with 14 bases in between. As DNA, the CDR3 is TGTGCCAGCAGCCCGGGGTCTCTGCGAAACACCATATATTTT. Its translation: CASSPGSLRNTIYF.

The chain employs TRBV7-3 and TRBJ2-2, with TRBD2 matching over 10 bases. Germline values: CDR1 SGHTA, CDR2 FQGTGA. V lost 4 bases, J lost 3 bases, and 8 bases stayed unmatched. This CDR3 is 17 amino acids long. For the CDR3, the DNA is TGTGCCAGCAGCTCGAAAGCGGGAGGGGCGCACACCGGGGAGCTGTTTTTT. Its translation: CASSSKAGGAHTGELFF.

The chain uses TRBV5-6 and TRBJ2-7; D not resolved. Germline assignment: CDR1 SGHDT and CDR2 YYEEEE. CDR3 length equals 18 residues. V was clipped by 0 bases and J by 3 bases, with 22 bases between them. CDR3 nucleotide sequence: TGTGCCAGCAGCTTGGAGTGTCCGCGGTCCTGTCCTCGCTACGAGCAGTACTTC. Translated, it gives CASSLECPRSCPRYEQYF.